One sample yielded the 29 T cell receptor beta chains listed below, sequenced in a study of cytomegalovirus exposure and HLA in healthy donors (dated by TCRdb to the late 2010s). Receptors were amplified or captured by the immunoSEQ multiplex PCR assay. For the multiplex PCR, a mixture combining 60 forward primers for TCR Vbeta segments and 13 reverse primers for TCR Jbeta segments was used. This is the immuneACCESS table as TCRdb keeps it, with only in-frame sequences that have V and J called. A part of the clones is gone; compared with another copy, unresolved V genes explain less than half, and the rest is unexplained. This sample holds about 130,000 clones; roughly 78% were observed only once. The ten largest clonotypes hold 1% of the sample. The sequenced material came from PBMCs. The receptors derive from a man in his forties or fifties in good health and CMV-seronegative.

The chain combines TRBV20-1 with TRBJ1-2, with TRBD1 matching over 10 bases. The CDR3 consists of 11 residues. Germline loops: CDR1 DFQATT, CDR2 SNEGSKA (reference sequence). With V trimmed by 7 bases and J by 8 bases, 4 bases remained unmatched. The CDR3 DNA sequence: TGCAGTGGACAGGGGGCGTCGGGCTACACCTTC. Amino acid sequence: CSGQGASGYTF.

This rearrangement joins TRBV5-4 to TRBJ2-3; 9 bases line up with TRBD2. V shed 2 bases, J shed 0 bases, and the junction held 4 bases outside the gene matches. Germline V gene sequence: CDR1 SGHNT, CDR2 YYREEE (reference sequence). The length of the CDR3 is 16 residues. CDR3 protein: CASSLRLAESTDTQYF. Written as DNA, the CDR3 is TGTGCCAGCAGCTTACGACTAGCGGAGAGCACAGATACGCAGTATTTT.

This clone has only one observation. The gene calls are TRBV28 and TRBJ2-7; 7 positions match TRBD1. With V trimmed by 5 bases and J by 2 bases, 9 bases remained unmatched. The CDR3 is 15 residues long. Germline V gene lookup returns CDR1 MDHEN and CDR2 SYDVKM. CDR3 residues: CASSPYRGYPYEQYF. The CDR3 DNA sequence: TGTGCCAGCAGTCCCTACAGGGGATACCCCTACGAGCAGTACTTC.

This clone appeared a single time. CDR3 nucleotide sequence: TGTGCCAGCAGTGGGGGACTCAACAATGAGCAGTTCTTC. Translating it yields CASSGGLNNEQFF. The V and J genes are TRBV2 and TRBJ2-1; D might be TRBD2 (6 bases). This CDR3 region has 13 residues. V gave up 4 bases and J gave up 5 bases, with 9 bases separating them. Germline V gene sequence: CDR1 SNHLY, CDR2 FYNNEI.

As DNA, the CDR3 is TGTGCCAGCAGTGAAAGCAGCGGGGGTCGCGATGAGCAGTTCTTC. It codes for CASSESSGGRDEQFF. This chain uses TRBV2 with TRBJ2-1, with TRBD2 matching 8 bases. V lost 2 bases, J lost 8 bases, and 8 bases stayed unmatched. In germline, CDR1 is SNHLY, CDR2 FYNNEI. The CDR3 contains 15 residues. The full variable domain, its missing parts supplied by reference TRBV2 and TRBJ2-1, is EPEVTQTPSHQVTQMGQEVILRCVPISNHLYFYWYRQILGQKVEFLVSFYNNEISEKSEIFDDQFSVERPDGSNFTLKIRSTKLEDSAMYFCASSESSGGRDEQFFGPGTRLTVL.

The rearrangement links TRBV19 to TRBJ2-1; tentative D call: TRBD2 (5 bases). V lost 7 bases and J lost 4, with 14 bases in between. CDR1 is LNHDA and CDR2 is SQIVND in the germline V gene (reference sequence). The CDR3 extends over 14 amino acids. The CDR3 bases are TGTGCCAGTAAGACCGGACCGGGGTACAATGAGCAGTTCTTC. Its translation is CASKTGPGYNEQFF.

This clone was picked up one time. The CDR3 DNA sequence: TGCGCCAGCAGCCTAAAACAGGGGACCTACGAGCAGTACTTC. This sequence encodes CASSLKQGTYEQYF. The chain has TRBV4-1 and TRBJ2-7, with 7 bases aligning to TRBD1. V dropped 4 bases and J dropped 2; count of bases not matched to a gene: 5. This CDR3 region has 14 residues. Per germline, CDR1 MGHRA and CDR2 YSYEKL.

V is TRBV25-1 and J is TRBJ1-5; tentatively, D is TRBD1 (5 bases). Trimming stripped 1 base from V and 4 bases from J, with 14 bases between. Germline V gene data show CDR1 as MGHDK and CDR2 as SYGVNS. The CDR3 is made up of 16 amino acids. CDR3 loop: CASSESAGMVNQPQHF. As DNA, the CDR3 is TGTGCCAGCAGTGAATCGGCAGGGATGGTTAATCAGCCCCAGCATTTT.

Worth noting for this clone: An end of the junction does not agree with germline; a read error may underlie this. J is TRBJ2-7 and V is TRBV6-6; the match to TRBD2 covers 8 bases. Germline lookup yields CDR1 MNHNY and CDR2 SVGAGI (reference sequence). CDR3 size: 15 residues. In nucleotides, the CDR3 is TGTGTCAGCAGGCCCAGCGGGAGAGCCCCCTACGAGCAGTACTTC. Protein product: CVSRPSGRAPYEQYF.

The V call is TRBV11-2, the J call TRBJ2-5, with TRBD1 identical over 12 bases. V was pared by 3 bases and J by 2 bases, with 4 bases of the junction left unmatched. CDR1 and CDR2 from the germline V gene are SGHAT and FQNNGV. CDR3 length equals 16 residues. CDR3 residues: CASSLGTGGTQETQYF. DNA of the CDR3: TGTGCCAGCAGCTTGGGGACAGGGGGCACACAAGAGACCCAGTACTTC.

This clone was picked up one time. This chain links TRBV29-1 with TRBJ2-5; 9 bases fit TRBD2. The germline gives CDR1 SQVTM, CDR2 ANQGSEA. CDR3 length equals 14 residues. V trimming: 4 bases; J trimming: 2 bases; junction bases outside the gene matches: 5. As DNA, the CDR3 is TGCAGCGTTGCTAGGACTAGCGATCAAGAGACCCAGTACTTC. It encodes CSVARTSDQETQYF. The full variable domain, in which reference TRBV29-1 and TRBJ2-5 provide the parts outside the CDR3, is SAVISQKPSRDICQRGTSLTIQCQVDSQVTMMFWYRQQPGQSLTLIATANQGSEATYESGFVIDKFPISRPNLTFSTLTVSNMSPEDSSIYLCSVARTSDQETQYFGPGTRLLVL.

The CDR3 loop reads CASSHGTPASTDTQYF. CDR3 sequence (DNA): TGCGCCAGCAGCCACGGGACTCCCGCTAGCACAGATACGCAGTATTTT. The rearrangement joins TRBV5-1 to TRBJ2-3; perhaps TRBD2 as D (6 bases). V was clipped by 4 bases and J by 0 bases, with 15 bases between them. Per the germline V gene, CDR1 is SGHRS and CDR2 is YFSETQ. The CDR3 is 16 residues long.

The gene calls are TRBV2 and TRBJ2-2; no clear D. V gave up 3 bases and J gave up 0 bases, with 11 bases separating them. Germline V gene data show CDR1 as SNHLY and CDR2 as FYNNEI. The CDR3 extends over 16 amino acids. This chain's CDR3 is CASSDSLSSNTGELFF. The CDR3 DNA sequence: TGTGCCAGCAGTGATTCTCTATCATCGAACACCGGGGAGCTGTTTTTT.

The chain couples TRBV5-1 to TRBJ2-2; 8 bases agree with TRBD1. The CDR3 covers 15 residues. J lost 3 bases, V lost 0 bases, and 1 base had no gene match. Germline lookup yields CDR1 SGHRS and CDR2 YFSETQ. CDR3 bases: TGCGCCAGCAGCTTGGTGGGACAGGACACCGGGGAGCTGTTTTTT. Translated: CASSLVGQDTGELFF.

V usage is TRBV28 and J usage is TRBJ1-1, with D possibly being TRBD1 (6 bases). The V end was cut by 4 bases, the J end by 5 bases, with 11 bases between. The CDR3 runs to 13 residues. Germline CDR1 MDHEN, CDR2 SYDVKM. CDR3 amino acids: CASSSGAETEAFF. The CDR3 DNA follows: TGTGCCAGCAGTTCAGGGGCCGAGACTGAAGCTTTCTTT.

The chain links TRBV7-2 to TRBJ1-2, with D hard to call. V lost 3 bases and J lost 2, with 10 bases in between. Germline V gene data show CDR1 as SGHTA and CDR2 as FQGNSA. The length of the CDR3 is 14 residues. The CDR3 loop is CASSLGGPNYGYTF. The CDR3 coding sequence is TGTGCCAGCAGCTTGGGAGGGCCCAACTATGGCTACACCTTC.

This clone was counted once. The rearrangement joins TRBV30 to TRBJ2-7, with D tentatively TRBD2 (6 bases). Trimming took 1 base from V and 0 from J, leaving 13 bases between them. Germline loops: CDR1 GTSNPN, CDR2 SVGIG (reference sequence). The CDR3 length is 15 residues. As DNA, the CDR3 is TGTGCCTGGAGTGGTGGGGGACTCAGCTCCTACGAGCAGTACTTC. Protein product: CAWSGGGLSSYEQYF.

As for this clone: The DNA is left out, because the CDR3 cannot be placed on it with certainty; the CDR3 is given as TCRdb lists it. The chain is built from TRBV6-6 and TRBJ1-2; the table gives TRBD1 as D, unverified against the DNA. CDR1 MNHNY and CDR2 SVGAGI come from the germline V gene (reference sequence). The CDR3 region is 15 residues in length, termini included. The CDR3 region is CASSSSTGSLGGYTF.

V gene TRBV10-3 combines with J gene TRBJ2-3; D might be TRBD1 (5 bases). Germline CDR1 reads ENHRY; CDR2 reads SYGVKD. This CDR3 has 14 amino acids. With 2 bases removed from V and 4 bases from J, the gap between germline ends came to 10 bases. CDR3 in DNA: TGTGCCATCAGTGAGAGCCAGGGCGCAGATACGCAGTATTTT. Amino acids: CAISESQGADTQYF.

This rearrangement joins TRBV13 to TRBJ2-2; TRBD1 aligns across 10 bases. This CDR3 is built from 16 residues. V dropped 4 bases and J dropped 0; count of bases not matched to a gene: 2. Germline V gives CDR1 PRHDT, CDR2 FYEKMQ (reference sequence). CDR3 amino acids: CASSWTGGPNTGELFF. In DNA form, the CDR3 reads TGTGCCAGCAGCTGGACAGGGGGGCCGAACACCGGGGAGCTGTTTTTT.

The chain joins TRBV6-5 to TRBJ1-1; a possible D gene is TRBD1 (5 bases). Germline loops: CDR1 MNHEY, CDR2 SVGAGI. CDR3 length equals 14 residues. The ends were cut back, 0 bases at V and 0 bases at J, with 5 bases in the middle. CDR3 in DNA: TGTGCCAGCAGTTACTCCAGGGTGAACACTGAAGCTTTCTTT. It codes for CASSYSRVNTEAFF.

This clone was seen once. This chain connects TRBV19 to TRBJ1-5; no clear D. V was pared by 3 bases and J by 0 bases, with 12 bases between. There are 16 residues in the CDR3. CDR1 is LNHDA and CDR2 is SQIVND in the germline V gene (reference sequence). CDR3 in DNA: TGTGCCAGTAGTATCGGGTCGGGATTTAGCAATCAGCCCCAGCATTTT. This gives the protein CASSIGSGFSNQPQHF.

This clone was seen once. One end of the junction does not line up with germline, which may come from a read error. This sequence joins TRBV9 and TRBJ2-2, with a tentative D call TRBD2 (5 bases). This CDR3 contains 15 residues. The V gene's germline CDR1 is SGDLS and CDR2 YYNGEE. This CDR3 is CASSVASRYTGEPFF. The CDR3 DNA reads TGTGCCAGCAGCGTAGCGTCCAGGTACACCGGGGAGCCGTTTTTT. Based on the CDR3 plus reference TRBV9 and TRBJ2-2, the full variable domain is DSGVTQTPKHLITATGQRVTLRCSPRSGDLSVYWYQQSLDQGLQFLIQYYNGEERAKGNILERFSAQQFPDLHSELNLSSLELGDSALYFCASSVASRYTGEPFFGEGSRLTVL.

This chain uses TRBV2 with TRBJ1-5, with D perhaps matching TRBD1 (6 bases). Trimming stripped 4 bases from V and 1 base from J, with 11 bases between. CDR1 and CDR2 from the germline V gene are SNHLY and FYNNEI. This CDR3 comprises 15 residues. CDR3 nucleotide sequence: TGTGCCAGCAGTGGTGGCAGGGGAAGCAATCAGCCCCAGCATTTT. Residues: CASSGGRGSNQPQHF.

The genes are TRBV2 and TRBJ1-4; maybe TRBD1 (5 bases). Germline V gene sequence: CDR1 SNHLY, CDR2 FYNNEI. V was pared by 6 bases and J by 4 bases, with 15 bases between. The CDR3 extends over 15 amino acids. The CDR3 bases are TGTGCCAGCAGACCCATCCGGGGGATTAATGAAAAACTGTTTTTT. Amino acid sequence: CASRPIRGINEKLFF.

A single count supports this clone. V usage is TRBV7-8 and J usage is TRBJ2-3; D is perhaps TRBD2 (5 bases). CDR3 length: 15 amino acids. V was clipped by 5 bases and J by 0 bases, with 12 bases between them. Germline CDR1 is SGHVS and CDR2 is FQNEAQ. The CDR3 protein is CASSRGGGSTDTQYF. The CDR3 DNA is TGTGCCAGCAGCCGAGGAGGAGGTAGCACAGATACGCAGTATTTT.

This clone was counted only a few times. J is TRBJ1-5 and V is TRBV6-5, with D unresolved. The CDR3 totals 14 residues. V was cut by 2 bases and J by 3 bases, with 8 bases left in between. Germline values: CDR1 MNHEY, CDR2 SVGAGI. CDR3 in amino acids: CASSYNRDNQPQHF. In DNA, the CDR3 is TGTGCCAGCAGTTACAACCGGGACAATCAGCCCCAGCATTTT.

V usage is TRBV5-1 and J usage is TRBJ2-1; 8 bases align to TRBD2. Germline trimming cut 0 bases from V and 4 bases from J; bases unmatched to any gene: 3. There are 15 residues in the CDR3. Germline CDR1 and CDR2: SGHRS and YFSETQ. CDR3 sequence (DNA): TGCGCCAGCAGCTTGGTTAGCGGGGATTACAATGAGCAGTTCTTC. Translating gives CASSLVSGDYNEQFF.

This chain uses TRBV7-9 with TRBJ1-2; 8 nucleotides line up with TRBD1. This CDR3 is built from 17 residues. CDR1 is SEHNR and CDR2 is FQNEAQ in the germline V gene (reference sequence). Trimming removed 2 bases from V and 2 bases from J; junction bases left unmatched: 10. This CDR3 reads CASSLWGLGQENYGYTF. The CDR3, as DNA: TGTGCCAGCAGCTTATGGGGATTGGGACAGGAGAACTATGGCTACACCTTC.